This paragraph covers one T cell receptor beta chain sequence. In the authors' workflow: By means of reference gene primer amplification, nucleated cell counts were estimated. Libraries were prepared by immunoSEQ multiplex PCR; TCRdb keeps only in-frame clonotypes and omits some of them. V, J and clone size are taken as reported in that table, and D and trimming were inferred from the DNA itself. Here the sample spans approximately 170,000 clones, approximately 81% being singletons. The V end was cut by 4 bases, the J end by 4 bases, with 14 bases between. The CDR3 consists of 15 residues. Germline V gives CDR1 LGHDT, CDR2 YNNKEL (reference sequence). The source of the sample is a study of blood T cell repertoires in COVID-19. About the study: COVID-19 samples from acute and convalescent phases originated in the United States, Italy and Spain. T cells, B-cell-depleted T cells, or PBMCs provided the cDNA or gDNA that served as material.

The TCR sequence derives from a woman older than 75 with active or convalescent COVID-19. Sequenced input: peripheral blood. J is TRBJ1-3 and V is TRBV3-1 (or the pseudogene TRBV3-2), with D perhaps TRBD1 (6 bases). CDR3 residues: CASSRDRSWGNTIYF. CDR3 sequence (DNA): TGTGCCAGCAGCCGAGACAGGTCCTGGGGAAACACCATATATTTT.